Described below is a single T cell receptor beta chain sequence and its context. The data stem from a study of control samples from healthy donors and cancer patients. Data came from immunoSEQ multiplex PCR; TCRdb stores just in-frame clones and leaves some out. This sample yields around 140,000 clones, of which roughly 92% are seen a single time; about 5.5% belongs to the top ten. The CDR3 length is 15 residues. CDR1 and CDR2 from the germline V gene are MNHEY and SVGAGI. J was trimmed by 3 bases and V by 2 bases; bases with no gene match: 5. The source material was blood. This chain uses TRBV6-5 with TRBJ1-1, with TRBD1 matching 8 bases. The receptor was derived from a man aged 18 to 30 in good health. CDR3: CASSYNRGGYTEAFF. The CDR3 DNA is TGTGCCAGCAGTTACAACAGGGGGGGGTACACTGAAGCTTTCTTT.